Below are 9 T cell receptor beta chains sequenced from a single sample in a study of cytotoxic CD8 clonotypes in ibrutinib-treated CLL. Clones were read by immunoSEQ multiplex PCR, and TCRdb kept only the in-frame ones, dropping some. The table lists some 300,000 clones, roughly 79% of them singletons. Sequencing used PBMCs, obtained before ibrutinib treatment. The receptors derive from a human donor with chronic lymphocytic leukemia.

This clone was detected once. V gene TRBV5-1 combines with J gene TRBJ2-3; TRBD2 aligns across 10 bases. Germline assignment: CDR1 SGHRS and CDR2 YFSETQ. The trim removed 0 bases at V and 1 base at J, leaving 5 bases unmatched. The length of the CDR3 is 17 residues. This chain's CDR3 is CASSLDPLAGGTDTQYF. For the CDR3, the DNA is TGCGCCAGCAGCTTGGACCCCCTAGCGGGAGGCACAGATACGCAGTATTTT.

V gene TRBV4-3 combines with J gene TRBJ2-1; D ambiguous. V lost 3 bases and J 0 bases, leaving 9 bases between the germline ends. The CDR3 has 15 residues. The V gene's germline CDR1 is LGHNA and CDR2 YSLEER. Written as DNA, the CDR3 is TGCGCCAGCAGCCAGTTACCTTTCTCCTACAATGAGCAGTTCTTC. It encodes CASSQLPFSYNEQFF.

The V gene is TRBV9, the J gene TRBJ2-7, with D perhaps matching TRBD1 (6 bases). Looked up from germline, CDR1 is SGDLS and CDR2 is YYNGEE. V lost 4 bases, J lost 2 bases, and 22 bases lay in between. The CDR3 length is 17 residues. CDR3 DNA: TGTGCCAGCAGCCCACCAATTTCGACAGGTTTTACCTACGAGCAGTACTTC. Protein sequence: CASSPPISTGFTYEQYF.

The V call is TRBV5-6, the J call TRBJ2-3; D is tentatively TRBD1 or TRBD2 (6 bases each). Germline V lookup: CDR1 SGHDT, CDR2 YYEEEE. Trimming cost V 0 bases and J 2 bases, with 19 bases left between them. CDR3 length: 18 amino acids. CDR3 in DNA: TGTGCCAGCAGCTTGGCGGGACTTCGAGGGGGTTTCACAGATACGCAGTATTTT. Its translation is CASSLAGLRGGFTDTQYF. The whole variable domain, remainder taken from reference TRBV5-6 and TRBJ2-3, is DAGVTQSPTHLIKTRGQQVTLRCSPKSGHDTVSWYQQALGQGPQFIFQYYEEEERQRGNFPDRFSGHQFPNYSSELNVNALLLGDSALYLCASSLAGLRGGFTDTQYFGPGTRLTVL.

V usage is TRBV7-6 and J usage is TRBJ2-7; 10 bases match TRBD1. Trimming cost V 5 bases and J 0 bases; bases outside gene matches: 4. Per germline, CDR1 SGHVS and CDR2 FNYEAQ. The CDR3 sequence is 15 residues long. The CDR3 loop reads CASSRGQGDSYEQYF. The CDR3 bases are TGTGCCAGCAGCCGCGGACAGGGGGACTCCTACGAGCAGTACTTC.

The chain employs TRBV7-2 and TRBJ1-3, with D unclear. The V end lost 5 bases, the J end lost 0 bases, and 14 bases lay between the germline ends. The CDR3 spans 16 residues. The germline V gene encodes CDR1 SGHTA and CDR2 FQGNSA. The CDR3 is CASSPFTRGSGNTIYF. The CDR3 DNA reads TGTGCCAGCAGCCCTTTCACACGTGGCTCTGGAAACACCATATATTTT.

The V gene is TRBV5-1, the J gene TRBJ1-1; 7 bases match TRBD1. Germline CDR1 SGHRS, CDR2 YFSETQ. V shed 0 bases, J shed 2 bases, and the junction held 7 bases outside the gene matches. The CDR3 loop spans 16 amino acids. In DNA form, the CDR3 reads TGCGCCAGCAGCTTGGCCTCGGGACAGTTTAACACTGAAGCTTTCTTT. This codes for CASSLASGQFNTEAFF.

The chain uses TRBV18 and TRBJ1-5; a weak D match, TRBD1 (5 bases). In germline, CDR1 is KGHSH, CDR2 LQKENI. This CDR3 has 16 residues. V was pared by 3 bases and J by 0 bases, with 12 bases between. The DNA of the CDR3 is TGTGCCAGCTCACCGGGACCGGGATATAGCAATCAGCCCCAGCATTTT. Translated, it gives CASSPGPGYSNQPQHF.

The chain recombines TRBV6-6 with TRBJ2-3; 14 bases agree with TRBD2. The germline gives CDR1 MNHNY, CDR2 SVGAGI (reference sequence). J lost 6 bases, V lost 5 bases, and 7 bases had no gene match. This CDR3 contains 16 residues. The CDR3 spells CASSTRLAGGPDTQYF. In nucleotides, the CDR3 is TGTGCCAGCAGTACCCGACTAGCGGGAGGGCCGGATACGCAGTATTTT.